One sample yielded the 12 T cell receptor beta chains listed below, sequenced in a study of cytomegalovirus exposure and HLA in healthy donors. The PCR made use of 60 Vbeta and 13 Jbeta primers. Produced via immunoSEQ multiplex PCR; TCRdb's table is partial and in-frame only. Seen here are 200,000 to 250,000 clones, 76% observed once, and the top ten hold 0.63%. The source material was PBMCs. Source of these receptors: a man aged 18 to 29 in good health and CMV-seronegative.

The chain employs TRBV27 and TRBJ1-1, with D maybe TRBD1 (6 bases). CDR3 length: 12 residues. V was clipped by 6 bases and J by 4 bases, with 9 bases between them. Germline CDR1 and CDR2: MNHEY and SMNVEV (reference sequence). The CDR3 region is CASSTGSTEAFF. For the CDR3, the DNA is TGTGCCAGCAGCACAGGGAGCACTGAAGCTTTCTTT.

This clone was counted a few times. The chain uses TRBV2 and TRBJ2-7; perhaps TRBD1 as D (6 bases). V was cut by 4 bases and J by 3 bases, with 10 bases left in between. Germline assignment: CDR1 SNHLY and CDR2 FYNNEI. The CDR3 is 13 residues long. CDR3 sequence: CASSGGQRYEQYF. CDR3 DNA sequence: TGTGCCAGCAGTGGAGGACAGCGCTACGAGCAGTACTTC.

This chain uses TRBV2 with TRBJ2-1, with D perhaps TRBD2 (5 bases). The CDR3 is made up of 14 amino acids. Germline values: CDR1 SNHLY, CDR2 FYNNEI. Trimming removed 8 bases at V and 0 bases at J, with 11 bases between. The CDR3 protein is CASPEGGSYNEQFF. CDR3 in DNA: TGTGCCAGCCCCGAAGGAGGCTCCTACAATGAGCAGTTCTTC.

This clone was detected only a few times. The CDR3 region is CASSLFKGGSGRETQYF. CDR3 coding DNA: TGTGCCAGCAGTTTGTTTAAGGGGGGTAGCGGGAGAGAGACCCAGTACTTC. The rearrangement joins TRBV28 to TRBJ2-5, with 9 bases that match TRBD2. V shed 3 bases and J 4 bases; nucleotides not matched to a gene: 12. CDR1 and CDR2 from the germline V gene are MDHEN and SYDVKM. The CDR3 sequence is 17 residues long. The full variable domain, its missing parts supplied by reference TRBV28 and TRBJ2-5, is DVKVTQSSRYLVKRTGEKVFLECVQDMDHENMFWYRQDPGLGLRLIYFSYDVKMKEKGDIPEGYSVSREKKERFSLILESASTNQTSMYLCASSLFKGGSGRETQYFGPGTRLLVL.

The chain has TRBV2 and TRBJ2-5; TRBD1 matches 8 bases. Germline V gene data show CDR1 as SNHLY and CDR2 as FYNNEI. Trimming at V came to 6 bases and at J to 2 bases, leaving 8 bases not matched to a gene. The CDR3 runs to 15 residues. CDR3: CASSLQGVRQETQYF. The CDR3 DNA is TGTGCCAGCAGCCTACAGGGGGTTAGGCAAGAGACCCAGTACTTC.

The chain employs TRBV30 and TRBJ2-7; D is undetermined. V was trimmed by 3 bases and J by 0 bases, leaving 12 bases between them. Germline CDR1 GTSNPN, CDR2 SVGIG (reference sequence). The CDR3 is 14 residues long. In DNA form, the CDR3 reads TGTGCCTGGAGCAGACCTGGGCCCTCCTACGAGCAGTACTTC. The encoded protein is CAWSRPGPSYEQYF.

This clone was counted between two and nine times. Other DNA sequences within the sample encode an identical CDR3. V gene TRBV27 combines with J gene TRBJ1-2; D remains ambiguous. This CDR3 has 15 residues. Trimming took 0 bases from V and 0 from J, leaving 8 bases between them. CDR1 and CDR2 (germline): MNHEY, SMNVEV (reference sequence). The CDR3 protein is CASSLSPGANYGYTF. Written as DNA, the CDR3 is TGTGCCAGCAGTTTATCGCCCGGGGCTAACTATGGCTACACCTTC.

V is TRBV18 and J is TRBJ1-6, with no clear D. With 2 bases removed from V and 0 bases from J, the gap between germline ends came to 8 bases. CDR1 and CDR2 (germline): KGHSH, LQKENI. This CDR3 comprises 16 residues. The CDR3: CASSPERSSYNSPLHF. As DNA, the CDR3 is TGTGCCAGCTCACCAGAAAGGAGCTCCTATAATTCACCCCTCCACTTT.

As for this clone: Additional DNA sequences in this sample encode the identical CDR3. The rearrangement joins TRBV5-1 to TRBJ1-5; D possibly corresponds to TRBD1 (5 bases). This CDR3 has 14 amino acids. Germline assignment: CDR1 SGHRS and CDR2 YFSETQ. Trimming took 1 base from V and 2 from J, leaving 7 bases between them. CDR3 nucleotides: TGCGCCAGCAGCTTGACGGGGGGCAATCAGCCCCAGCATTTT. Protein product: CASSLTGGNQPQHF. The full variable domain, in which reference TRBV5-1 and TRBJ1-5 provide the parts outside the CDR3, is KAGVTQTPRYLIKTRGQQVTLSCSPISGHRSVSWYQQTPGQGLQFLFEYFSETQRNKGNFPGRFSGRQFSNSRSEMNVSTLELGDSALYLCASSLTGGNQPQHFGDGTRLSIL.

This clone was seen only once. The J gene is TRBJ2-7, the V gene TRBV2; 7 positions match TRBD1. Per the germline V gene, CDR1 is SNHLY and CDR2 is FYNNEI. V dropped 11 bases and J dropped 3; count of bases not matched to a gene: 10. The CDR3 has 13 residues. The CDR3 spells CAGPRDSNYEQYF. CDR3 nucleotides: TGTGCCGGACCCCGGGACAGCAACTACGAGCAGTACTTC.

This clone was found a few times. The rearrangement uses TRBV5-1 and TRBJ2-1; 11 nucleotides agree with TRBD2. V was clipped by 3 bases and J by 5 bases; unmatched bases: 4. From germline, CDR1 is SGHRS and CDR2 YFSETQ. The CDR3 is 15 amino acids. The CDR3 is CASSSRLAGNNEQFF. The DNA of the CDR3 is TGCGCCAGCAGCTCGAGACTAGCGGGGAACAATGAGCAGTTCTTC.

This chain connects TRBV6-1 to TRBJ1-2; 9 bases map to TRBD1. Trimming took 5 bases from V and 14 from J; bases not matched to a gene: 12. The CDR3 covers 13 residues. The germline V gene encodes CDR1 MNHNS and CDR2 SASEGT. The CDR3 DNA is TGTGCCAGCAGTCAGGGACAGGGAATGATCGGGACCTTC. Translating it yields CASSQGQGMIGTF.